The TCR beta chain described here comes from a study of cytomegalovirus exposure and HLA in healthy donors. Findings of the study overall: Some V segments (TRBV6-2 and TRBV6-3 among them) were excluded as indistinguishable. Later analysis demonstrated an association between a missense DCLRE1C variant and TCR beta V- and J-gene trimming.

Trimming removed 0 bases at V and 1 base at J, with 14 bases between. The CDR3 contains 17 residues. The germline V gene encodes CDR1 SGHDT and CDR2 YYEEEE. A remark on this clone: Its antigen remains unidentified.

PCR employed 60 Vbeta and 13 Jbeta primers. Some clones are missing from TCRdb's copy, which holds only in-frame ones; the method was immunoSEQ multiplex PCR. The sample comprises about 240,000 clones, 78% of which are singletons, and more than 0.45% rests with the top ten. The chain uses TRBV5-6 and TRBJ2-1; maybe TRBD2 (6 bases). The clonotype was recovered from a boy aged 5 to 17 in good health and CMV-seronegative. Material for sequencing was PBMCs. The CDR3 coding sequence is TGTGCCAGCAGCTTGGTGGGACTCGTTATTTCCTACAATGAGCAGTTCTTC. Translated, it gives CASSLVGLVISYNEQFF.